The sequence of this T cell receptor beta chain was determined in a study of graft-versus-host responses after intestinal transplantation (dated by TCRdb to about 2021). Turning to the overall study: Multivisceral, liver-intestinal, or isolated intestinal transplants were received by the recipients. Anti-thymocyte globulin induction was given to all recipients, followed by maintenance tacrolimus and steroids for around three years. Bulk TCR-beta CDR3 sequencing was used to track graft-versus-host and host-versus-graft alloreactive T cell clones in the graft, circulation and bone marrow after intestinal transplantation. Alloreactive clones were identified by sequencing pre-transplant mixed lymphocyte reaction products and comparing these products with unstimulated pre-transplant donor and recipient T cells. The cohort enrolled some 24 intestinal transplant recipients, one of whom was a retransplant, and a few patients without pretransplant specimens were excluded. Donor T cell macrochimerism was defined as a peak of at least 4% donor T cells among recipient peripheral blood mononuclear cells. Rather than being sequenced by the commercial service, samples from three later patients were sequenced in-house on an Illumina MiSeq and processed with MiXCR.

The sample's time point label, decoded: cells obtained before transplantation from donor or recipient. CD3+CD4+ and CD3+CD8+ populations were FACS-sorted from unstimulated pre-transplant donor and recipient cells taken from spleen or lymph nodes. About this clone: It has no known antigen specificity. Within one base of it there is no much larger clone, and no base qualities were kept.

The library was built by means of the immunoSEQ multiplex PCR assay. In most patients, genomic DNA was isolated using the Qiagen DNeasy Blood and Tissue Kit and sent frozen to Adaptive Biotechnologies for TCR sequencing. Adaptive Biotechnologies carried out high-throughput TCR-beta CDR3 sequencing of genomic DNA for most patients. For the original study's pipeline: TCR sequencing data were retrieved from Adaptive's ImmunoSEQ software for 18 patients, whereas three other patients were processed with MiXCR and VDJtools. CD4 versus CD8 sorting errors were corrected by removing sequences found in both subsets at a frequency ratio below 5:1. CDR3 nucleotide sequences shared between donor and recipient were removed because their origin could not be assigned. To count as alloreactive, a clone needed at least 2-fold expansion over unstimulated cells and a minimum CFSE-low frequency of 0.002% (template counts) or 0.001% (read counts). Clones detected in sequenced pre-transplant spleen, lymph node, or MLR CFSE-low populations of the donor or recipient were defined as mappable. The cumulative frequency of alloreactive clones was calculated as a percentage of all sequences, weighted by copy number. As stored in TCRdb, this immuneACCESS dataset retains in-frame rearrangements with V and J assigned. A fraction of the clones does not appear; measured against another copy, unresolved V genes explain less than half of the discrepancy, and the remainder lacks a known reason. The V and J calls and clone size come from that table; D and trimming were worked out from the DNA. This sample holds about 64,000 clones; 90% were observed only once. Less than 2% of the sample goes to the ten largest clones.

There are 15 amino acids in the CDR3, from cysteine to phenylalanine inclusive. Kept here is only the CDR3 DNA, which spans 45 bases and is read in frame from base 1. The germline V gene (reference sequence) specifies SGHNT as CDR1 and YYREEE as CDR2. Clipping removes 4 bases from V and 5 bases from J, with 10 as the unmatched junction base count. Summary of the overall study and its limitations: GvH clones turned up in recipient bone marrow, with some appearing earlier in ileal mucosa or blood, a pattern consistent with an intestinal mucosal origin. Early after transplant, peak levels of circulating GvH clones were associated with declines in HvG clones. High GvH to HvG T cell clonal ratios were observed in the allografts of patients with donor T cell macrochimerism. The conclusions were limited by the relatively low number and heterogeneity of the intestinal transplant patients.

The sequenced sample was unstimulated CD8+ T cells sorted from spleen or lymph node cells, obtained before transplant. The chain joins TRBV5-4 to TRBJ2-5; 8 bases in between match TRBD1. The clonotype was recovered from a human donor who was the organ donor for an intestinal transplant. The DNA reads TGTGCCAGCAGCCCGAGTCAGGGGGCCGGCGAGACCCAGTACTTC. It codes for CASSPSQGAGETQYF.